This record concerns one T cell receptor (beta chain) sequence. What it binds is unknown. Libraries were prepared by immunoSEQ multiplex PCR; TCRdb keeps only in-frame clonotypes and omits some of them. The sample lists about 70,000 clones; about 90% were seen once. This sample stems from a study of OX40 agonist ivuxolimab in advanced cancers. Looking at the study overall: Ivuxolimab, an antibody that agonizes OX40 (CD134), was administered to the patients. Six ivuxolimab dose levels, 0.01 to 10 mg/kg, were given intravenously every 2 weeks. Of the patients, three showed partial responses, one with hepatocellular carcinoma and two with cutaneous melanoma.

General study points: At doses 0.1 to 3.0 mg/kg, CD4+ and CD8+ clones expanded.

Trimming stripped 0 bases from V and 5 bases from J, with 13 bases between. CDR1 is WSHSY and CDR2 is SAAADI in the germline V gene. The CDR3 loop spans 15 amino acids. The chain is built from TRBV10-2 and TRBJ2-5; D is perhaps TRBD2 (6 bases). This TCR came from an adult with an advanced solid tumor such as melanoma, head and neck, liver or kidney cancer. The sample here was CD4+ or CD8+ T cells sorted from blood, taken in a trial of the OX40 agonist ivuxolimab. In DNA form, the CDR3 reads TGCGCCAGCAGTGAGTCTGGAGGGGTCGGCGAGACCCAGTACTTC. This sequence encodes CASSESGGVGETQYF.